This record looks at one T cell receptor beta chain sequence and its context. Its specificity is unknown. The CDR3 consists of 17 residues. Germline CDR1 and CDR2: SGDLS and YYNGEE. J lost 6 bases, V lost 1 base, and 12 bases had no gene match. Sorted-subset replicate PCRs used roughly 210 ng of genomic DNA. This amount corresponded to about 30,000 T cell genomes. Some clones are missing from TCRdb's copy, which holds only in-frame ones; the method was immunoSEQ multiplex PCR. Seen here are about 380,000 clones, about 96% observed once, and the top ten hold approximately 0.3%. The donors were adults (healthy and HIV-negative) with no recent acute infections or vaccinations. The sample belongs to a study of shared clonotypes between healthy human individuals. Study at large: There were three CD4 naive, three CD4 memory, two CD8 naive and one CD8 memory plates per donor. Study findings and constraints: A generally larger estimated richness was seen in naive subsets than in memory subsets.

The rearrangement uses TRBV9 and TRBJ1-2; 10 bases agree with TRBD1. Sample: memory CD8+ T cells sorted from blood. This sample's subset: CD45RO+ cells pooled with CCR7-negative TemRA cells. This TCR derives from a man aged 25 to 40 in good health. In DNA, the CDR3 is TGTGCCAGCAGCGTATTCCCCCGGACAGGGGGGAATCATGGCTACACCTTC. This sequence encodes CASSVFPRTGGNHGYTF.